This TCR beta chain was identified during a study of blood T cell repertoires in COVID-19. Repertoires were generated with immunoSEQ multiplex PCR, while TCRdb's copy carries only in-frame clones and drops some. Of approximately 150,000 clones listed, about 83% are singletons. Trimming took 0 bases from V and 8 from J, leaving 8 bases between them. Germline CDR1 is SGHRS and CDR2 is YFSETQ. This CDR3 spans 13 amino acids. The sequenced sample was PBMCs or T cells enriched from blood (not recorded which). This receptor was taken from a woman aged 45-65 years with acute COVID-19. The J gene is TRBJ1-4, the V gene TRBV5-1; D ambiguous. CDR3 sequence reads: CASSLADGEKLFF. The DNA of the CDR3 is TGCGCCAGCAGCTTGGCTGACGGGGAAAAACTGTTTTTT.